These 26 T cell receptor beta chains originate from one sample sequenced in a study of blood T cell repertoires in COVID-19. Sequencing used immunoSEQ multiplex PCR; TCRdb keeps in-frame clones, though not all of them. The sample holds 410,000 or so clones; about 89% are singletons and the top ten take around 1.5%. Sequenced: peripheral blood. All receptors come from a woman aged 40 to 50 with COVID-19, enrolled during active disease.

V is TRBV13 and J is TRBJ2-1; 9 bases agree with TRBD1. The CDR3 is 21 residues long. Germline CDR1 is PRHDT and CDR2 is FYEKMQ (reference sequence). Trimming cost V 5 bases and J 4 bases; bases outside gene matches: 24. CDR3 bases: TGTGCCAGCAGCCCTACGGCAAAAGACAGGGGGTCGCGTGCGAGTTACAATGAGCAGTTCTTC. Its protein is CASSPTAKDRGSRASYNEQFF.

This chain links TRBV7-3 with TRBJ1-3; TRBD1 aligns across 7 bases. With V trimmed by 1 base and J by 2 bases, 2 bases remained unmatched. The germline V gene has CDR1 SGHTA and CDR2 FQGTGA. This CDR3 has 15 amino acids. The CDR3 here is CASSLRGQAGNTIYF. The DNA of the CDR3 is TGTGCCAGCAGCTTAAGAGGACAGGCTGGAAACACCATATATTTT.

This clone was detected once. The chain joins TRBV12-3 or TRBV12-4 to TRBJ1-1, with a weak D call TRBD1 (6 bases). This CDR3 spans 12 amino acids. Trimming removed 6 bases at V and 8 bases at J, with 13 bases between. The CDR3 sequence: CASRFDRSEAFF. CDR3 nucleotides: TGTGCCAGCAGGTTCGACAGGTCGGAAGCTTTCTTT.

The gene calls are TRBV30 and TRBJ2-1, with TRBD1 matching over 10 bases. Germline CDR1 and CDR2: GTSNPN and SVGIG (reference sequence). CDR3 length equals 15 residues. With 0 bases clipped from V and 4 bases from J, the junction kept 3 bases outside the gene matches. The DNA for the CDR3 is TGTGCCTGGAGTGTAGGGGGACAGGGGTACAATGAGCAGTTCTTC. Its protein is CAWSVGGQGYNEQFF.

The chain carries TRBV19 and TRBJ1-5, with 7 nucleotides matching TRBD1. Germline-derived CDR1 and CDR2 are LNHDA and SQIVND (reference sequence). The CDR3 sequence is 14 residues long. V was clipped by 7 bases and J by 2 bases; unmatched bases: 5. In nucleotides, the CDR3 is TGTGCCAGTAACGACAGGGATGGCAATCAGCCCCAGCATTTT. Translated, it gives CASNDRDGNQPQHF. The variable domain in full, with the rest retrieved from reference TRBV19 and TRBJ1-5, is DGGITQSPKYLFRKEGQNVTLSCEQNLNHDAMYWYRQDPGQGLRLIYYSQIVNDFQKGDIAEGYSVSREKKESFPLTVTSAQKNPTAFYLCASNDRDGNQPQHFGDGTRLSIL.

The gene calls are TRBV4-3 and TRBJ2-1, with 7 bases fitting TRBD1. The CDR3 contains 17 residues. CDR1 and CDR2 (germline): LGHNA, YSLEER. Trimming removed 3 bases from V and 10 bases from J; junction bases left unmatched: 18. The CDR3 protein is CASSHSPGTEKSGEQFF. CDR3 in DNA: TGCGCCAGCAGCCACTCCCCTGGGACAGAAAAGAGTGGCGAGCAGTTCTTC.

The chain employs TRBV2 and TRBJ2-2; D not resolved. CDR3 length equals 11 residues. V was shortened by 7 bases and J by 6 bases, with 6 bases between the two germline ends. Germline V gives CDR1 SNHLY, CDR2 FYNNEI. CDR3 loop: CASTGPGELFF. The CDR3 DNA is TGTGCCAGCACAGGCCCCGGGGAGCTGTTTTTT.

This chain links TRBV29-1 with TRBJ2-1; 8 bases fit TRBD1. Trimming at V came to 6 bases and at J to 11 bases, leaving 12 bases not matched to a gene. Germline CDR1 and CDR2: SQVTM and ANQGSEA. CDR3 length: 13 residues. CDR3 protein: CSVAGTGPPQQFF. CDR3 coding DNA: TGCAGCGTCGCCGGGACAGGTCCGCCCCAGCAGTTCTTC.

The chain has TRBV7-3 and TRBJ2-2; D may be TRBD2 (6 bases). Per germline, CDR1 SGHTA and CDR2 FQGTGA. V was pared by 4 bases and J by 9 bases, with 12 bases between. CDR3 size: 13 residues. For the CDR3, the DNA is TGTGCCAGCAGCTCCCGGGAGACCAGGGAGCTGTTTTTT. Encoded protein: CASSSRETRELFF.

This clone was counted a single time. This chain links TRBV7-2 with TRBJ2-1; a weak D match, TRBD2 (5 bases). Trimming took 5 bases from V and 9 from J, leaving 11 bases between them. CDR3 length: 12 residues. Germline V CDR1 and CDR2: SGHTA, FQGNSA. CDR3 sequence: CASSPYAGEQFF. The CDR3 DNA reads as TGTGCCAGCAGCCCATATGCGGGTGAGCAGTTCTTC.

The CDR3 DNA reads TGTGCCAGCAGCTCCCCGGGACAGGGTCATGGCTACACCTTC. Translated, it gives CASSSPGQGHGYTF. The gene calls are TRBV5-4 and TRBJ1-2; TRBD1 agrees at 9 bases. The germline V gene has CDR1 SGHNT and CDR2 YYREEE (reference sequence). This CDR3 has 14 residues. Trimming removed 3 bases from V and 6 bases from J; junction bases left unmatched: 6.

V usage is TRBV28 and J usage is TRBJ2-1; possible D gene TRBD2, 7 bases. The CDR3 is 16 amino acids. V lost 6 bases, J lost 3 bases, and 18 bases lay in between. Per germline, CDR1 MDHEN and CDR2 SYDVKM. The CDR3 loop reads CASSSAGQRGYNEQFF. The DNA of the CDR3 is TGTGCCAGCAGCTCCGCCGGACAGCGGGGCTACAATGAGCAGTTCTTC.

The chain uses TRBV19 and TRBJ2-1, with TRBD1 matching 10 bases. Unmatched junction bases numbered 7, after V lost 6 bases and J lost 8 bases. The CDR3 is 14 amino acids. Germline loops: CDR1 LNHDA, CDR2 SQIVND (reference sequence). The DNA for the CDR3 is TGTGCCAGTAGCCCCGGGACAGGGGCCCATGAGCAGTTCTTC. Protein sequence: CASSPGTGAHEQFF.

Note on this clone: Other DNA sequences of this sample code for an identical CDR3. The rearrangement uses TRBV5-4 and TRBJ1-3; D unclear. This CDR3 has 15 amino acids. Trimming left V 0 bases short and J 0 bases short, with 7 bases between. Germline CDR1 is SGHNT and CDR2 is YYREEE (reference sequence). In DNA, the CDR3 is TGTGCCAGCAGCTTGGATCGGAGCTCTGGAAACACCATATATTTT. Protein sequence: CASSLDRSSGNTIYF.

The genes are TRBV6-5 and TRBJ1-6, with a tentative D call TRBD1 (5 bases). V was shortened by 2 bases and J by 4 bases, with 6 bases between the two germline ends. Per the germline V gene, CDR1 is MNHEY and CDR2 is SVGAGI. This CDR3 comprises 14 residues. The CDR3 reads CASSYPGYNSPLHF. In DNA, the CDR3 is TGTGCCAGCAGTTACCCAGGGTATAATTCACCCCTCCACTTT.

The chain carries TRBV7-2 and TRBJ2-7; D might be TRBD2 (6 bases). Germline CDR1 SGHTA, CDR2 FQGNSA. The length of the CDR3 is 14 residues. V shed 1 base and J shed 7 bases, with 14 bases lying between them. The CDR3 region has the DNA TGTGCCAGCAGCTTAGAGGGACTCCCGGTGGAGCAGTACTTC. Protein product: CASSLEGLPVEQYF.

The gene calls are TRBV28 and TRBJ1-1; D is perhaps TRBD1 (5 bases). The CDR3 runs to 15 residues. Trimming shortened V by 6 bases and J by 0 bases, and 14 bases separated the two germline ends. Germline V gene data show CDR1 as MDHEN and CDR2 as SYDVKM. CDR3 sequence (DNA): TGTGCCAGCAGCGCCGGGGGGGTATTGAACACTGAAGCTTTCTTT. Residues: CASSAGGVLNTEAFF.

The gene calls are TRBV11-2 and TRBJ1-2; TRBD1 might be the D (6 bases). This CDR3 has 14 amino acids. V dropped 4 bases and J dropped 8 bases, with 17 bases sitting between them. In germline, CDR1 is SGHAT, CDR2 FQNNGV. CDR3 loop: CASSSITGGVGYTF. CDR3 DNA sequence: TGTGCCAGCAGCTCGATAACGGGGGGCGTCGGCTACACCTTC.

V is TRBV19 and J is TRBJ2-3; the match to TRBD2 covers 8 bases. Trimming at V came to 7 bases and at J to 6 bases, leaving 3 bases not matched to a gene. This CDR3 contains 12 residues. Per the germline V gene, CDR1 is LNHDA and CDR2 is SQIVND (reference sequence). In DNA, the CDR3 is TGTGCCAGTAAGTCTAGCGGGGATACGCAGTATTTT. Encoded protein: CASKSSGDTQYF.

CDR3 coding DNA: TGTGCCAGCAGCCCCGGATTAAGGAGTAACTATGGCTACACCTTC. Translating gives CASSPGLRSNYGYTF. This sequence joins TRBV11-2 and TRBJ1-2, with D hard to call. Germline V gene sequence: CDR1 SGHAT, CDR2 FQNNGV. The ends were cut back, 5 bases at V and 1 base at J, with 14 bases in the middle. The CDR3 runs 15 residues.

The gene calls are TRBV19 and TRBJ1-4; D may be TRBD1 (6 bases). The CDR3 sequence is 15 residues long. V dropped 1 base and J dropped 8 bases, with 14 bases sitting between them. Germline V gene data show CDR1 as LNHDA and CDR2 as SQIVND (reference sequence). The CDR3 region is CASSIVEAGAEKLFF. The CDR3 DNA sequence: TGTGCCAGTAGTATAGTGGAGGCAGGGGCGGAAAAACTGTTTTTT.

The count of this clone is one. The V and J genes are TRBV5-1 and TRBJ1-1, with a possible D match to TRBD1 (5 bases). The V end was cut by 6 bases, the J end by 1 base, with 19 bases between. The length of the CDR3 is 16 residues. Germline values: CDR1 SGHRS, CDR2 YFSETQ. CDR3 nucleotide sequence: TGCGCCAGCAACGCTTTATCACAGGATTGGAACACTGAAGCTTTCTTT. It is translated as CASNALSQDWNTEAFF.

The chain employs TRBV5-1 and TRBJ1-1, with a possible D match to TRBD1 (6 bases). This CDR3 comprises 15 residues. Germline loops: CDR1 SGHRS, CDR2 YFSETQ. V was pared by 4 bases and J by 7 bases, with 20 bases between. CDR3 nucleotide sequence: TGCGCCAGCAGCCTGTTTGGGCAGGGGAGTAATGAAGCTTTCTTT. Residues: CASSLFGQGSNEAFF.

The chain joins TRBV19 to TRBJ1-6; perhaps TRBD1 as D (5 bases). Germline CDR1 and CDR2: LNHDA and SQIVND (reference sequence). This CDR3 region has 15 residues. V lost 4 bases and J lost 2, with 9 bases in between. The CDR3 here is CASSTRQTYNSPLHF. The DNA for the CDR3 is TGTGCCAGTAGTACCCGACAGACCTATAATTCACCCCTCCACTTT.

CDR3 amino acids: CASSPGLGTGIYGYTF. In DNA form, the CDR3 reads TGTGCCAGCAGCCCGGGACTAGGGACAGGGATCTATGGCTACACCTTC. The chain joins TRBV7-9 to TRBJ1-2, with 9 bases lining up with TRBD1. Germline V lookup: CDR1 SEHNR, CDR2 FQNEAQ (reference sequence). This CDR3 spans 16 amino acids. V lost 5 bases, J lost 4 bases, and 11 bases stayed unmatched.

This chain connects TRBV19 to TRBJ1-1; D is possibly TRBD1 (6 bases). This CDR3 is 14 amino acids long. V was shortened by 1 base and J by 4 bases, with 10 bases between the two germline ends. Germline V gene data show CDR1 as LNHDA and CDR2 as SQIVND (reference sequence). The DNA of the CDR3 is TGTGCCAGTAGTATAGGACAGGCCCCCACTGAAGCTTTCTTT. Amino acid sequence: CASSIGQAPTEAFF.